Listed below are T cell receptor beta chains from one sample, sequenced in a study of CD8 T cells in Susac syndrome. A single record per CDR3 protein comes from TCRdb applying MiXCR to the immunoSEQ multiplex PCR reads. The sample lists 350,000 to 550,000 distinct CDR3 sequences, approximately 85% occurring once. The material sequenced was CD8+ T cells from PBMCs. These receptors were taken from a human donor with multiple sclerosis. Each CDR3 is given with its conserved first and last residue. Fields, in order: D gene, V gene, clone size, J gene, CDR3 protein, CDR3 DNA. A D gene is named only where the DNA matches it firmly. For some rows the clone size is stated as once, few or many, or as a class when expanded; others skip it.

D: TRBD1
V: TRBV5-1
size: NA
J: TRBJ1-1
CDR3: CASRVQGSTEAFF
DNA: TGCGCCAGCAGGGTACAGGGGTCCACTGAAGCTTTCTTT

D: NA
V: TRBV12-3/TRBV12-4
size: NA
J: TRBJ2-7
CDR3: CAGSLLGSYEQYF
DNA: TGTGCCGGCAGTTTGTTGGGCTCCTACGAGCAGTACTTC

D: NA
V: TRBV15
size: NA
J: TRBJ1-4
CDR3: CATSSGRELFF
DNA: TGTGCCACCTCATCGGGACGGGAACTGTTTTTT

D: TRBD2
V: TRBV29-1
size: once
J: TRBJ2-1
CDR3: CSARSGMSSYNEQFF
DNA: TGCAGCGCACGTAGCGGGATGAGCTCCTACAATGAGCAGTTCTTC

D: TRBD2
V: TRBV7-9
size: NA
J: TRBJ2-1
CDR3: CASSLIVREGVHEQFF
DNA: TGTGCCAGCAGCTTAATCGTGCGGGAGGGAGTCCATGAGCAGTTCTTC

D: TRBD2
V: TRBV4-1
size: NA
J: TRBJ2-7
CDR3: CASSQDEGLVGVYEQYF
DNA: TGCGCCAGCAGCCAAGATGAGGGACTAGTAGGTGTCTACGAGCAGTACTTC

D: TRBD2
V: TRBV2
size: once
J: TRBJ2-2
CDR3: CASLGLAGESGELFF
DNA: TGTGCCAGCCTTGGACTAGCGGGGGAATCAGGGGAGCTGTTTTTT

D: TRBD1
V: TRBV12-3/TRBV12-4
size: NA
J: TRBJ1-2
CDR3: CASINSGTENYGYTF
DNA: TGTGCCAGCATCAACTCCGGGACAGAGAACTATGGCTACACCTTC

D: NA
V: TRBV5-5
size: NA
J: TRBJ1-1
CDR3: CASSLGPLGTEAFF
DNA: TGTGCCAGCAGCTTGGGCCCCCTGGGCACTGAAGCTTTCTTT

D: NA
V: TRBV12-3/TRBV12-4
size: NA
J: TRBJ2-5
CDR3: CASSNGQGEETQYF
DNA: TGTGCCAGCAGCAATGGGCAGGGAGAGGAGACCCAGTACTTC

D: TRBD1
V: TRBV3-1
size: once
J: TRBJ2-5
CDR3: CASSINRGRVQETQYF
DNA: TGTGCCAGCAGCATCAACAGGGGTCGCGTCCAAGAGACCCAGTACTTC

D: NA
V: TRBV9
size: NA
J: TRBJ1-1
CDR3: CASSGHGIGSEAFF
DNA: TGTGCCAGCAGCGGACACGGGATTGGGAGTGAAGCTTTCTTT

D: NA
V: TRBV2
size: NA
J: TRBJ2-3
CDR3: CASISPLQVATSTDTQYF
DNA: TGTGCCAGCATTAGTCCATTGCAAGTAGCAACTAGCACAGATACGCAGTATTTT

D: TRBD1
V: TRBV6-5
size: NA
J: TRBJ2-3
CDR3: CASSYNFGVGQGTDTQYF
DNA: TGTGCCAGCAGTTATAACTTCGGGGTTGGACAGGGCACAGATACGCAGTATTTT

D: TRBD2
V: TRBV11-2
size: NA
J: TRBJ2-1
CDR3: CASSSRTSGSSYNEQFF
DNA: TGTGCCAGCAGCTCCCGGACTAGCGGGAGCTCCTACAATGAGCAGTTCTTC

D: TRBD2
V: TRBV9
size: NA
J: TRBJ2-1
CDR3: CASSGRLAGGHEQFF
DNA: TGTGCCAGCAGCGGAAGACTAGCGGGAGGCCATGAGCAGTTCTTC

D: NA
V: TRBV12-3/TRBV12-4
size: NA
J: TRBJ2-1
CDR3: CASSTGFGNEQFF
DNA: TGTGCCAGCAGTACAGGGTTTGGCAATGAGCAGTTCTTC

D: NA
V: TRBV4-1
size: once
J: TRBJ1-1
CDR3: CASSQEHMMNTEAFF
DNA: TGCGCCAGCAGCCAAGAACACATGATGAACACTGAAGCTTTCTTT

D: NA
V: TRBV27
size: NA
J: TRBJ2-7
CDR3: CASSSGLLYEQYF
DNA: TGTGCCAGCAGTTCCGGACTACTTTACGAGCAGTACTTC

D: NA
V: TRBV30
size: NA
J: TRBJ2-2
CDR3: CAWAIVTGELFF
DNA: TGTGCCTGGGCAATTGTTACCGGGGAGCTGTTTTTT

D: NA
V: TRBV12-5
size: NA
J: TRBJ2-2
CDR3: CASGSRTNTGELFF
DNA: TGTGCTAGTGGTTCCAGAACCAACACCGGGGAGCTGTTTTTT

D: NA
V: TRBV20-1
size: NA
J: TRBJ2-2
CDR3: CSARSLMGDTGELFF
DNA: TGCAGTGCTAGATCCCTCATGGGGGACACCGGGGAGCTGTTTTTT

D: NA
V: TRBV30
size: NA
J: TRBJ1-1
CDR3: CAWSVFLELNTEAFF
DNA: TGTGCCTGGAGTGTGTTTTTGGAATTGAACACTGAAGCTTTCTTT

D: NA
V: TRBV2
size: NA
J: TRBJ2-3
CDR3: CASSGDRTTARADTQYF
DNA: TGTGCCAGCAGTGGGGACCGGACTACCGCCCGCGCAGATACGCAGTATTTT

D: TRBD1
V: TRBV9
size: few
J: TRBJ2-1
CDR3: CASSAGGGSYNEQFF
DNA: TGTGCCAGCAGTGCAGGGGGTGGGTCCTACAATGAGCAGTTCTTC

D: NA
V: TRBV6-5
size: NA
J: TRBJ2-7
CDR3: CASSPSLTRAYEQYF
DNA: TGTGCCAGCAGCCCCTCCTTAACCCGAGCCTACGAGCAGTACTTC

D: NA
V: TRBV4-1
size: NA
J: TRBJ2-1
CDR3: CASSRGWADSYNEQFF
DNA: TGCGCCAGCAGCCGAGGGTGGGCGGACTCCTACAATGAGCAGTTCTTC

D: TRBD1
V: TRBV19
size: NA
J: TRBJ2-1
CDR3: CASRSRDRGLNEQFF
DNA: TGTGCCAGTCGAAGCCGGGACAGGGGGCTCAATGAGCAGTTCTTC

D: NA
V: TRBV5-1
size: NA
J: TRBJ1-4
CDR3: CASSLESGAGEKLFF
DNA: TGCGCCAGCAGCTTGGAGTCAGGGGCGGGTGAAAAACTGTTTTTT

D: TRBD1
V: TRBV28
size: NA
J: TRBJ2-3
CDR3: CASSGQGEKEDTQYF
DNA: TGTGCCAGCAGCGGTCAGGGGGAAAAGGAAGATACGCAGTATTTT

D: NA
V: TRBV20-1
size: NA
J: TRBJ1-5
CDR3: CSAREGGSQPQHF
DNA: TGCAGTGCTAGAGAGGGGGGAAGTCAGCCCCAGCATTTT

D: TRBD1
V: TRBV5-5
size: NA
J: TRBJ1-3
CDR3: CASTDSPGQGEGNTIYF
DNA: TGTGCCAGCACCGACTCCCCCGGACAGGGCGAAGGAAACACCATATATTTT

D: NA
V: TRBV18
size: NA
J: TRBJ1-1
CDR3: CASSGETEAFF
DNA: TGTGCCAGCTCAGGGGAGACTGAAGCTTTCTTT

D: TRBD1
V: TRBV29-1
size: NA
J: TRBJ2-6
CDR3: CSVEDRGPNSGANVLTF
DNA: TGCAGCGTTGAAGACAGGGGGCCTAACTCTGGGGCCAACGTCCTGACTTTC

D: NA
V: TRBV6-2/TRBV6-3
size: NA
J: TRBJ2-3
CDR3: CASWAKLRVFDTQYF
DNA: TGTGCCAGCTGGGCCAAGTTGAGGGTTTTTGATACGCAGTATTTT

D: TRBD1
V: TRBV4-1
size: NA
J: TRBJ2-7
CDR3: CASSPRTGETYEQYF
DNA: TGCGCCAGCAGCCCTCGGACAGGGGAGACCTACGAGCAGTACTTC

D: NA
V: TRBV5-1
size: few
J: TRBJ1-1
CDR3: CASSLEGQNTEAFF
DNA: TGCGCCAGCAGCTTGGAGGGACAGAACACTGAAGCTTTCTTT

D: TRBD1
V: TRBV6-5
size: NA
J: TRBJ1-6
CDR3: CASSYLGTGARVNSPLHF
DNA: TGTGCCAGCAGTTACCTCGGGACAGGGGCGCGGGTTAATTCACCCCTCCACTTT

D: NA
V: TRBV18
size: NA
J: TRBJ2-1
CDR3: CASSPQVEGAYNEQFF
DNA: TGTGCCAGCTCACCCCAAGTGGAGGGCGCTTACAATGAGCAGTTCTTC

D: NA
V: TRBV4-1
size: NA
J: TRBJ2-1
CDR3: CASSLHYNEQFF
DNA: TGCGCCAGCAGCCTCCACTACAATGAGCAGTTCTTC